The clone carrying this T cell receptor (beta chain) was counted ten times or more. Other DNA sequences within the sample encode an identical CDR3. This sample is part of a study of shared clonotypes between healthy human individuals. Germline V CDR1 and CDR2: MNHEY, SMNVEV (reference sequence). V was clipped by 7 bases and J by 4 bases; unmatched bases: 13. The CDR3 runs 17 residues. This table comes from immunoSEQ multiplex PCR, and its TCRdb copy is limited to in-frame clones, with some not included. Found here are about half a million clones, 70% to 80% of them singletons; the top ten hold around 12%.

V usage is TRBV27 and J usage is TRBJ2-7, with TRBD2 identical over 13 bases. This TCR derives from a woman aged 40 to 50 in good health. Some clones in this sample may be carry-over from other donors' samples. Specimen: PBMCs. CDR3 bases: TGTGCCAGCACCATACGCCCTGGACTAGCGGGAGTGTACGAGCAGTACTTC. Translating gives CASTIRPGLAGVYEQYF.